This T cell receptor beta chain was captured in a study of cytomegalovirus exposure and HLA in healthy donors. Study-wide context: When fewer than 400 donors were genotyped, about 86% of them were found to fall in the Caucasian-associated ancestry cluster.

Study-level points and caveats: In a later analysis, a missense DCLRE1C variant was linked to TCR beta V- and J-gene trimming. A further, later analysis showed that HLA-associated TCR beta chains (compared with equally common others) were more clonally expanded. Among the most significant clusters, several appeared linked to common viral pathogens in a later analysis.

This CDR3 has 13 amino acids. CDR1 MNHEY and CDR2 SMNVEV come from the germline V gene (reference sequence). V was cut by 2 bases and J by 4 bases, with 9 bases left in between. This PCR relied on a set of 60 Vbeta primers and 13 Jbeta primers. Sequenced by immunoSEQ multiplex PCR; TCRdb stores in-frame clones only, minus some. The sample has roughly 170,000 clones, around 80% seen once. In the case of this clone: Its target is unknown.

The source is a man between 18 and 29 years old in good health and CMV-seronegative. The rearrangement links TRBV27 to TRBJ2-7; D possibly corresponds to TRBD2 (6 bases). The sample comprised PBMCs. The CDR3, as DNA: TGTGCCAGCAGTTTAGTTGGAGGGTACGAGCAGTACTTC. Protein: CASSLVGGYEQYF.